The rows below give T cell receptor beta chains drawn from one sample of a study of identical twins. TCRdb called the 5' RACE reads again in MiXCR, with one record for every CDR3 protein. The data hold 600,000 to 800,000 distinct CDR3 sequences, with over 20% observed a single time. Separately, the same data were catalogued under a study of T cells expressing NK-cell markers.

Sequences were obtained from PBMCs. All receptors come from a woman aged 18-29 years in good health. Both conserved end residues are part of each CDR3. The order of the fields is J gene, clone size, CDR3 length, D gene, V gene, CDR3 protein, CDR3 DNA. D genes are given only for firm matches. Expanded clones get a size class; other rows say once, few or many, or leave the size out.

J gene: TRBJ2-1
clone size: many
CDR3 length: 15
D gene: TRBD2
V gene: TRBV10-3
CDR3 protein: CAISPGLAVGNEQFF
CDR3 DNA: TGTGCCATCAGTCCGGGACTAGCGGTGGGCAATGAGCAGTTCTTC

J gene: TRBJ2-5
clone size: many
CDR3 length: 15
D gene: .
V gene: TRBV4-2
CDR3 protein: CASSQDGRGEETQYF
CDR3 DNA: TGTGCCAGCAGCCAAGATGGAAGGGGGGAAGAGACCCAGTACTTC

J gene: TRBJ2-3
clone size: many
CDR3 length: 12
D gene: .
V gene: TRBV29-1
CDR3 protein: CSVVHLLDTQYF
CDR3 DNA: TGCAGCGTTGTTCACCTACTAGATACGCAGTATTTT

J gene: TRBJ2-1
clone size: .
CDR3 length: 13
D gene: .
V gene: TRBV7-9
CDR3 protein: CASSLLEYNEQFF
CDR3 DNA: TGTGCCAGCAGCTTGCTGGAATACAATGAGCAGTTCTTC

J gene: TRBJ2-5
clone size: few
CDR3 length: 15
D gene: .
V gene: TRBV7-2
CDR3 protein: CASSSPRDYQETQYF
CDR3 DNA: TGTGCCAGCAGCTCCCCCCGGGATTACCAAGAGACCCAGTACTTC

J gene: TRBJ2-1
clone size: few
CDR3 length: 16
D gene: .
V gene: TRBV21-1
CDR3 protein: CASSGVGGTPGNEQFF
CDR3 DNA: TGTGCCAGCAGCGGCGTGGGAGGGACCCCCGGCAATGAGCAGTTCTTC

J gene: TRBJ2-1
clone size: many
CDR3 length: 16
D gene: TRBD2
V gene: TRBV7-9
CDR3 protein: CASSSFLREVRDEQFF
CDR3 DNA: TGTGCCAGCAGCTCCTTTCTGCGGGAGGTTAGAGATGAGCAGTTCTTC

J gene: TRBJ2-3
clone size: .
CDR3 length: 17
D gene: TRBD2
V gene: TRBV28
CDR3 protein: CAINEGDYGGSTDTQYF
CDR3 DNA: TGTGCCATCAACGAAGGGGACTACGGGGGGTCCACAGATACGCAGTATTTT

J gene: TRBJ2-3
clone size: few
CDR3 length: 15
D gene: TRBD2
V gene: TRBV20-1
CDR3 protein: CSASGPSGPSNTQYF
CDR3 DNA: TGCAGTGCTAGCGGCCCTAGCGGGCCCTCAAATACGCAGTATTTT

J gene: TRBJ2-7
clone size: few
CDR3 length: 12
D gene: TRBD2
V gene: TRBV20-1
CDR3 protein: CSAAGETYEQYF
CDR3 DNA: TGCAGTGCCGCGGGGGAAACCTACGAGCAGTACTTC

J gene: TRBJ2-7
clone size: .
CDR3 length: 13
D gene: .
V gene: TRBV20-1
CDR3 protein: CSASGRLMYEQYF
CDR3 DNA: TGCAGTGCTAGCGGACGGCTGATGTACGAGCAGTACTTC

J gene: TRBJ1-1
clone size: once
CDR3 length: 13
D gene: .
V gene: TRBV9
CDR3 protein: CASSPTGGKEAFF
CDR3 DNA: TGTGCCAGCAGCCCTACTGGAGGGAAAGAAGCTTTCTTT

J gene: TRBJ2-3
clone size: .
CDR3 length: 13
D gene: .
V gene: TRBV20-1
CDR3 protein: CSASTAGTDTQYF
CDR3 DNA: TGCAGTGCTAGTACGGCTGGCACAGATACGCAGTATTTT

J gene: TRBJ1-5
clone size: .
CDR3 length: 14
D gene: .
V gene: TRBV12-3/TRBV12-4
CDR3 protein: CASSSALINQPQHF
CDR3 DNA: TGTGCCAGCAGTTCAGCACTGATCAATCAGCCCCAGCATTTT

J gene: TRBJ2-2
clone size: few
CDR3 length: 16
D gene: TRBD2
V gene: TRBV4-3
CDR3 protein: CASSQDSGSYTGELFF
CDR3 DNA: TGCGCCAGCAGCCAAGACAGCGGGAGTTACACCGGGGAGCTGTTTTTT

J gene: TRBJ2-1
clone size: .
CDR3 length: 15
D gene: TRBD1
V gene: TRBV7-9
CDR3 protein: CASSPRTGGYNEQFF
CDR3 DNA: TGTGCCAGCAGCCCTCGGACAGGGGGTTACAATGAGCAGTTCTTC

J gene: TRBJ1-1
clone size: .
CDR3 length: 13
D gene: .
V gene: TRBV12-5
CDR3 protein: CASGSQGGTEAFF
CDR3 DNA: TGTGCTAGTGGTTCCCAGGGAGGCACTGAAGCTTTCTTT

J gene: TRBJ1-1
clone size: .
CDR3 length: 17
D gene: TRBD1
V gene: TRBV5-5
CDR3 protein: CASSLEAGGYMNTEAFF
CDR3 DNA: TGTGCCAGCAGCTTGGAGGCAGGGGGTTACATGAACACTGAAGCTTTCTTT

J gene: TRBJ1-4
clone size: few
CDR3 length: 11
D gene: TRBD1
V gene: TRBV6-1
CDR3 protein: CASSWDSYVFF
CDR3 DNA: TGTGCCAGCAGCTGGGACAGCTATGTGTTTTTT

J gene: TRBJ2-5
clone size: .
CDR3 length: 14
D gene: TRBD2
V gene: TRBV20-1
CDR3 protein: CSASRGGEGETQYF
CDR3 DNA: TGCAGTGCTAGCCGTGGGGGGGAGGGAGAGACCCAGTACTTC

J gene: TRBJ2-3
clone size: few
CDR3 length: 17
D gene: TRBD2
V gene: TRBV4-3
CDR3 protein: CASSQATSGLGVNTQYF
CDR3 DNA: TGCGCCAGCAGCCAAGCGACCTCGGGACTAGGGGTTAATACGCAGTATTTT

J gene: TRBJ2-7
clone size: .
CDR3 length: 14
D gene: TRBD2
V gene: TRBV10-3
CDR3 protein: CAIRIAGGPIEQYF
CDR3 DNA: TGTGCCATCAGGATAGCGGGGGGGCCGATTGAGCAGTACTTC

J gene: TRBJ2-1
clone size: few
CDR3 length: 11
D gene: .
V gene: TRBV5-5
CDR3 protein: CASSFLGKQFF
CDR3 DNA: TGTGCCAGCAGCTTTCTCGGTAAGCAGTTCTTC

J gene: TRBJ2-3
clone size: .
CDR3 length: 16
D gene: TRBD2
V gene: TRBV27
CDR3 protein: CASSAGRGRVTDTQYF
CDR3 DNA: TGTGCCAGCAGTGCCGGGAGGGGCCGGGTCACAGATACGCAGTATTTT

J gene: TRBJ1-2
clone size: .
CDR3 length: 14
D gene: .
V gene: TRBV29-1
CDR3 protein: CSVVLGLNGGGYTF
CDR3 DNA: TGCAGCGTTGTTTTGGGACTTAATGGAGGTGGCTACACCTTC

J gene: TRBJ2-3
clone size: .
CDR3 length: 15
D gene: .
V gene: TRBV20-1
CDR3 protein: CSAGGGSGSADTQYF
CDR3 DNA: TGCAGTGCTGGTGGGGGGTCGGGGAGTGCAGATACGCAGTATTTT

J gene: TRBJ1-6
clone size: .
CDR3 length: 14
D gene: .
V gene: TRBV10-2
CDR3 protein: CASSVGGFDSPLHF
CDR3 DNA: TGCGCCAGCAGTGTCGGGGGCTTTGATTCACCCCTCCACTTT

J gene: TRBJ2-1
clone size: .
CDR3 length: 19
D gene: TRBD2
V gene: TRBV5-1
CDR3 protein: CASSWTKRRGEVSYNEQFF
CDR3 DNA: TGCGCCAGCAGCTGGACGAAGCGACGGGGGGAGGTTTCCTACAATGAGCAGTTCTTC

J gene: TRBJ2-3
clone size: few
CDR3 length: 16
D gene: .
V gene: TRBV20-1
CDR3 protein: CSARGAGRVSTDTQYF
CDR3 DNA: TGCAGTGCTAGAGGGGCGGGGCGGGTAAGCACAGATACGCAGTATTTT